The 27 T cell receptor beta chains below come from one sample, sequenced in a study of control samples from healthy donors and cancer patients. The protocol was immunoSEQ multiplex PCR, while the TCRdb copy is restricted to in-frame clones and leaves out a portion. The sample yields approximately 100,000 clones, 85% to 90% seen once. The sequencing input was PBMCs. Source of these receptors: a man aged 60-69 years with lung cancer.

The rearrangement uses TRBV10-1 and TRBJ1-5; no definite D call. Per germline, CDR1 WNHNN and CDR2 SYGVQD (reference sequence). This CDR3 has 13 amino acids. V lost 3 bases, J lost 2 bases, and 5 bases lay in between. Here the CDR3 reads CASSDSGNQPQHF. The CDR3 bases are TGCGCCAGCAGTGACAGCGGCAATCAGCCCCAGCATTTT.

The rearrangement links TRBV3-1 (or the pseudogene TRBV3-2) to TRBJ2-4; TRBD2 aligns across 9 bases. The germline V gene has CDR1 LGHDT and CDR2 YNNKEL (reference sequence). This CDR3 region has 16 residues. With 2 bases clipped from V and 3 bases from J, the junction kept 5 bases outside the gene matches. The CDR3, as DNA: TGTGCCAGCAGCCAAAGCGGGGGGTCAATCAAAAACATTCAGTACTTC. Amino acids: CASSQSGGSIKNIQYF.

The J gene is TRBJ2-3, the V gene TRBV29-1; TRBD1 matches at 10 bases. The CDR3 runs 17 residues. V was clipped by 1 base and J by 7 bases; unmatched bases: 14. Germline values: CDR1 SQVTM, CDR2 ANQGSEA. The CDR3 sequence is CSVEGLPGTGVQYTQYF. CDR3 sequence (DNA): TGCAGCGTTGAAGGCTTACCGGGGACAGGGGTCCAGTATACGCAGTATTTT.

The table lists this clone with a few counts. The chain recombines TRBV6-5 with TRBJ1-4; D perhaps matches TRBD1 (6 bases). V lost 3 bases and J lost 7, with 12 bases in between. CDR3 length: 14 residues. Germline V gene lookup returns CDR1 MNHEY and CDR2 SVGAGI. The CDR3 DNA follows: TGTGCCAGCAGTTATACGCGAGGGGGTGAAAAACTGTTTTTT. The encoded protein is CASSYTRGGEKLFF.

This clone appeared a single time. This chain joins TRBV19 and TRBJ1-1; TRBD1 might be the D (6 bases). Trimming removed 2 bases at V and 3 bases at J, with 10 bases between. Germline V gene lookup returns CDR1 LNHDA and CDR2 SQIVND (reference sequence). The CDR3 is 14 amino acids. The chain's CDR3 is CASSILGGDTEAFF. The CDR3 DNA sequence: TGTGCCAGTAGTATACTGGGGGGCGACACTGAAGCTTTCTTT. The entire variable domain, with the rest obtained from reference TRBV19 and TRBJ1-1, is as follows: DGGITQSPKYLFRKEGQNVTLSCEQNLNHDAMYWYRQDPGQGLRLIYYSQIVNDFQKGDIAEGYSVSREKKESFPLTVTSAQKNPTAFYLCASSILGGDTEAFFGQGTRLTVV.

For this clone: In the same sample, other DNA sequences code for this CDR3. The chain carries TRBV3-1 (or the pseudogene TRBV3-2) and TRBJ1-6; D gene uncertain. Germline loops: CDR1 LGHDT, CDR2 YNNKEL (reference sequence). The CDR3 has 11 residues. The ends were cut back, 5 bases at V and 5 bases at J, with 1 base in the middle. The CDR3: CASSDNSPLHF. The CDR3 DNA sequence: TGTGCCAGCAGCGATAATTCACCCCTCCACTTT.

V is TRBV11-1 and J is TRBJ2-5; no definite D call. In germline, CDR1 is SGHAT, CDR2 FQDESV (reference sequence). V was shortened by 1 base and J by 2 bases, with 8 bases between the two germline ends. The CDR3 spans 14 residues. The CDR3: CASSLDWGQETQYF. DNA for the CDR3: TGTGCCAGCAGCTTAGACTGGGGTCAAGAGACCCAGTACTTC.

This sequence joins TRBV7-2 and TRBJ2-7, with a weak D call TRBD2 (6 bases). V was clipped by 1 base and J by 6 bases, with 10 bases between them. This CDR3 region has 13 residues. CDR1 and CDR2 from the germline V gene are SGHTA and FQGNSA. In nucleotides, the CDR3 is TGTGCCAGCAGCTTAGTCGGGGGTACCGAGCAGTACGTC. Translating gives CASSLVGGTEQYV.

The CDR3: CASSAKLAGETQYF. The CDR3 nucleotides read TGCGCCAGCAGCGCGAAACTAGCGGGGGAGACCCAGTACTTC. The gene calls are TRBV5-1 and TRBJ2-5; 10 nucleotides align to TRBD2. The CDR3 consists of 14 residues. With V trimmed by 4 bases and J by 5 bases, 5 bases remained unmatched. Germline CDR1 and CDR2: SGHRS and YFSETQ.

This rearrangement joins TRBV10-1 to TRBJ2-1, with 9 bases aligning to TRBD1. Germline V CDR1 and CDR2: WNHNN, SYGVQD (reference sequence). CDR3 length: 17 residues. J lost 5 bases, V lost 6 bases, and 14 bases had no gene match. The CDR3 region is CASSGQGRGAYNNEQFF. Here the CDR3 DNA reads TGCGCCAGCAGCGGACAGGGGCGCGGGGCATATAACAATGAGCAGTTCTTC.

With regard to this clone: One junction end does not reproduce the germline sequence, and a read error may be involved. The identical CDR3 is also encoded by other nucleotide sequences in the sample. CDR3 bases: TGCGCCACCAGTTCACAAACGCGGGGGGGCCGGACCGGGGAGCTGTTTTTT. Encoded protein: CATSSQTRGGRTGELFF. J is TRBJ2-2 and V is TRBV27; 9 bases match TRBD2. Germline CDR1 and CDR2: MNHEY and SMNVEV (reference sequence). This CDR3 has 17 amino acids.

CDR3: CASSEPTDYNSPLHF. The DNA of the CDR3 is TGCGCCAGCAGCGAACCGACGGACTATAATTCACCCCTCCACTTT. This chain links TRBV5-1 with TRBJ1-6, with no clear D. V lost 4 bases, J lost 3 bases, and 11 bases lay in between. CDR1 is SGHRS, CDR2 YFSETQ, per germline. CDR3 length: 15 amino acids.

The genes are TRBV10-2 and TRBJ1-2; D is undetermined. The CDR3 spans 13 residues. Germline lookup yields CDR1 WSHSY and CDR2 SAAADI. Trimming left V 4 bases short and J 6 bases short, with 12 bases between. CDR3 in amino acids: CASSGWVSNGYTF. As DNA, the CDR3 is TGCGCCAGCAGTGGATGGGTATCAAATGGCTACACCTTC.

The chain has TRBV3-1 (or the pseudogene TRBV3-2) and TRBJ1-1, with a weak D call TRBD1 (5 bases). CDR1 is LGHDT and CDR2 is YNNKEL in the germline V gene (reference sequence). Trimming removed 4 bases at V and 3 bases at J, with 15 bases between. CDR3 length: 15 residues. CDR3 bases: TGTGCCAGCAGCCGCCTTGGGGGTACGGACACTGAAGCTTTCTTT. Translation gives CASSRLGGTDTEAFF.

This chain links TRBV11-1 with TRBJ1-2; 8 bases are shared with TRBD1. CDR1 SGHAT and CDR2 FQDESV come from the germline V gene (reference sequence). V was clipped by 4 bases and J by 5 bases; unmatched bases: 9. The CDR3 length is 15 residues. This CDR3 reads CASSSGQGVWYGYTF. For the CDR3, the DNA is TGTGCCAGCAGCTCCGGACAGGGCGTTTGGTATGGCTACACCTTC.

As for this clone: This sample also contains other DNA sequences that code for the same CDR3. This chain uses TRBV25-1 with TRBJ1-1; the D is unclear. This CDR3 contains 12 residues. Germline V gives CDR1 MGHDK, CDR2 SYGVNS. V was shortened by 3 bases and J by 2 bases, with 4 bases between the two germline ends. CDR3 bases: TGTGCCAGCAGTGATCCCAACACTGAAGCTTTCTTT. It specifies CASSDPNTEAFF. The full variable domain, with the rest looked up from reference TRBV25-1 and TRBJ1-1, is EADIYQTPRYLVIGTGKKITLECSQTMGHDKMYWYQQDPGMELHLIHYSYGVNSTEKGDLSSESTVSRIRTEHFPLTLESARPSHTSQYLCASSDPNTEAFFGQGTRLTVV.

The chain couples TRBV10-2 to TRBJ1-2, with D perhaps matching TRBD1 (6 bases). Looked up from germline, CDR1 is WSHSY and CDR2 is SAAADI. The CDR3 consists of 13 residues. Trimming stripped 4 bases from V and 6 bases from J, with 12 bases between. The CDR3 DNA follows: TGCGCCAGCAGTGGTTGGCAGGGGAATGGCTACACCTTC. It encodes CASSGWQGNGYTF.

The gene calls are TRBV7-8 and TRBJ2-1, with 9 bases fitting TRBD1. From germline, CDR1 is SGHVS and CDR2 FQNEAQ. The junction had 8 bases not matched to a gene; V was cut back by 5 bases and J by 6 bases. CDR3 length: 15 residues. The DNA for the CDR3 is TGTGCCAGCAGCATAACAGGGGGCGCAGTCAATGAGCAGTTCTTC. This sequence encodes CASSITGGAVNEQFF. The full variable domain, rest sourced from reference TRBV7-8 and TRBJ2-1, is GAGVSQSPRYKVAKRGQDVALRCDPISGHVSLFWYQQALGQGPEFLTYFQNEAQLDKSGLPSDRFFAERPEGSVSTLKIQRTQQEDSAVYLCASSITGGAVNEQFFGPGTRLTVL.

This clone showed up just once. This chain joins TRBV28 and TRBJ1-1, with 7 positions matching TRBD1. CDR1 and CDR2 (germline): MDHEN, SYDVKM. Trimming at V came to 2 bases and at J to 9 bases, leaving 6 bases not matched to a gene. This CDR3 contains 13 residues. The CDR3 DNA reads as TGTGCCAGCAGTTTACTTAGGGACAGAAAAGCTTTCTTT. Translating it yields CASSLLRDRKAFF.

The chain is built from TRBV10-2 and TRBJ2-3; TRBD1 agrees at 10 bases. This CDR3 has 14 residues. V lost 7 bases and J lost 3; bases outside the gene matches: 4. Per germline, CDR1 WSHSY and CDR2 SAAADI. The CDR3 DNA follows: TGCGCCAGCAAAGGACAGGGGGGGACAGATACGCAGTATTTT. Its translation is CASKGQGGTDTQYF.

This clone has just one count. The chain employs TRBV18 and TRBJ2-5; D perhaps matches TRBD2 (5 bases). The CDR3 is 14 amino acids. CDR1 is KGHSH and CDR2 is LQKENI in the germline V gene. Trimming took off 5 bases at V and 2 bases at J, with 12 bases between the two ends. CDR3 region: CASSVRELQETQYF. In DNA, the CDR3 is TGTGCCAGCTCAGTGAGGGAATTACAAGAGACCCAGTACTTC.

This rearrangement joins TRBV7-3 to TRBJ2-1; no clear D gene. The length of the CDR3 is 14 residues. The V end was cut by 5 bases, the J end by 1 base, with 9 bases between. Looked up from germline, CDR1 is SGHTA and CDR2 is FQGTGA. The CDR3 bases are TGTGCCAGCAGCACCGGGCAGTCCTACAATGAGCAGTTCTTC. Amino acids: CASSTGQSYNEQFF.

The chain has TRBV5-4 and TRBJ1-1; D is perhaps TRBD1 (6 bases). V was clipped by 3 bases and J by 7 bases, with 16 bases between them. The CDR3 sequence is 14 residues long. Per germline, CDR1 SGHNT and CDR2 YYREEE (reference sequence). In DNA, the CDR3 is TGTGCCAGCAGCTCTCCGAGCAGGGGAGGTGAAGCTTTCTTT. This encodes CASSSPSRGGEAFF.

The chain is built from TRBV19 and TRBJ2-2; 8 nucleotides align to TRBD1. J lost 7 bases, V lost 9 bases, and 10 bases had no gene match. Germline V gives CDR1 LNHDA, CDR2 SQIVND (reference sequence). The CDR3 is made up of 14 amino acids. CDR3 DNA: TGTGCCAGCGATAGACAGGGGCGGGTCGGGGAGCTGTTTTTT. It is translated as CASDRQGRVGELFF.

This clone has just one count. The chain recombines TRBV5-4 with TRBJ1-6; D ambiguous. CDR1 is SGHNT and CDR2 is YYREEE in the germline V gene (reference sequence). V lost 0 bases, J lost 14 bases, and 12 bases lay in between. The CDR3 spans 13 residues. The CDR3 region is CASSLADGKTLHF. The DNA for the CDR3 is TGTGCCAGCAGCTTGGCCGACGGCAAAACCCTCCACTTT.

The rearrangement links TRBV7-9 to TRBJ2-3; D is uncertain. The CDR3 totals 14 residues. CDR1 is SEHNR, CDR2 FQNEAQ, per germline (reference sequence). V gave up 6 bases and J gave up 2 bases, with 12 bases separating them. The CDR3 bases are TGTGCCAGCAGACGGCAAATCATCACAGATACGCAGTATTTT. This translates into CASRRQIITDTQYF.

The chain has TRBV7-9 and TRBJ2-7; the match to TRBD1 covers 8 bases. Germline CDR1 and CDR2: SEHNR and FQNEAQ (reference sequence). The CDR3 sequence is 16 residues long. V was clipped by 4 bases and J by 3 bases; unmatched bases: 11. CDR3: CASSSRSGGKVYEQYF. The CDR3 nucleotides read TGTGCCAGCAGCTCGAGGTCAGGGGGCAAGGTCTACGAGCAGTACTTC.